The rows below give T cell receptor beta chains drawn from one sample of a study of CD8+ T cells in alopecia areata. Profiling relied on immunoSEQ multiplex PCR, and the TCRdb table lists in-frame clones only, not all of them. The data show 180,000 or so clones, less than 75% seen once. The sequencing used CD4+ T cells sorted from blood, collected between weeks 55 and 65, from a patient treated with tofacitinib. The receptors were gathered from a human donor with alopecia areata. CDR3s include the opening cysteine and the closing phenylalanine or tryptophan. The D gene is left open where the match is weak. Clone size is given for some rows only: seen once, a few or many times, or a class if the clone is expanded.

CDR3nt | CDR3aa | j_gene | v_gene | d_gene | abundance
TGTGCCAGCAGTGGATTCGGGACAGGGGAGTACGAGCAGTACTTC | CASSGFGTGEYEQYF | TRBJ2-7 | TRBV25-1 | TRBD1 | .
TGTGCCAGCAGCCAAGTGCCAGGGGAGCTGTTTTTT | CASSQVPGELFF | TRBJ2-2 | TRBV14 | . | .
TGTGCCAGCAGCTTAGCGACGGGCGGGGTCGGGGAGACCCAGTACTTC | CASSLATGGVGETQYF | TRBJ2-5 | TRBV7-2 | . | .
TGTGCCATCAGTGAGTCGATAGGCATTGGGGGAAAACTGTTTTTT | CAISESIGIGGKLFF | TRBJ1-4 | TRBV10-3 | . | .
TGCGCCAGCAGCGGGGATCACCAGGGGGGTTTACAAAAACTGTTTTTT | CASSGDHQGGLQKLFF | TRBJ1-4 | TRBV23-1 | TRBD1 | .
TGTGCCATCAGTGAGGGGAATTCACCCCTCCACTTT | CAISEGNSPLHF | TRBJ1-6 | TRBV10-3 | . | .
TGTGCCAGCAGCCACGACGACAGTAGCAATCAGCCCCAGCATTTT | CASSHDDSSNQPQHF | TRBJ1-5 | TRBV7-4 | . | few
TGCGCCAGCAGCTTGAGAGGTTTGAGACAAGAGACCCAGTACTTC | CASSLRGLRQETQYF | TRBJ2-5 | TRBV5-1 | . | .
TGCGCCAGCAGCCAGGAACGACAGGGCCATCAGCCCCAGCATTTT | CASSQERQGHQPQHF | TRBJ1-5 | TRBV4-1 | TRBD1 | few
TGTGCCAGCAGTTACGCAGAGACCCAGTACTTC | CASSYAETQYF | TRBJ2-5 | TRBV6-1 | . | .
TGCGCCAGCAGCCAAGATACGATTGAAATCCAAGGGGAAGCTTTCTTT | CASSQDTIEIQGEAFF | TRBJ1-1 | TRBV4-1 | . | .
TGCAGCGTTCTTACCCCGGGCTTTTGGGAGACCCAGTACTTC | CSVLTPGFWETQYF | TRBJ2-5 | TRBV29-1 | . | few
TGTGCCAGCAGCTACGACAGGAACCAAGAGACCCAGTACTTC | CASSYDRNQETQYF | TRBJ2-5 | TRBV27 | . | once
TGTGCCAGCAGCCCTAGTCCAGACGCTAACTATGGCTACACCTTC | CASSPSPDANYGYTF | TRBJ1-2 | TRBV5-6 | . | .
TGTGCCATCAGTGGCCTAGCTAGTGAGCAGTTCTTC | CAISGLASEQFF | TRBJ2-1 | TRBV10-3 | . | once
TGTGCCAGCAGCCCCCGACTAGCGGGATACTCCTACGAGCAGTACTTC | CASSPRLAGYSYEQYF | TRBJ2-7 | TRBV7-2 | TRBD2 | .
TGTGCCAGTAAATTGACGGGACCCGGATATGGCAATCAGCCCCAGCATTTT | CASKLTGPGYGNQPQHF | TRBJ1-5 | TRBV19 | . | .
TGTGCCAGCTCCAGGGGGGACCGCTACGAGCAGTACTTC | CASSRGDRYEQYF | TRBJ2-7 | TRBV27 | . | .